This record concerns one T cell receptor (beta chain) sequence. In the authors' methods: Nucleated cell number was recorded as an estimate derived from reference gene primer amplification. Sequencing was performed with immunoSEQ multiplex PCR; in TCRdb, only in-frame clones are kept and a portion is missing. The DNA was the basis for D and trimming; V, J and clone size are from that table. The sample has about 38,000 clones, around 80% seen once; the top ten hold over 1.5%. Seattle-derived patients entered the study during active infection and were followed longitudinally. With 0 bases removed from V and 5 bases from J, the gap between germline ends came to 8 bases. The length of the CDR3 is 14 residues. Germline-derived CDR1 and CDR2 are SGHRS and YFSETQ. The data derive from a study of blood T cell repertoires in COVID-19. On the study more broadly: Samples taken during acute and convalescent COVID-19 were collected in the United States, Italy and Spain. From T cells, B-cell-depleted T cells, or PBMCs came the material, which was cDNA or gDNA.

This receptor was identified in a man aged 55 to 70 with COVID-19, enrolled during active disease. The sample consisted of peripheral blood. The V call is TRBV5-1, the J call TRBJ1-4; D ambiguous. The CDR3: CASSLGGMNEKLFF. The CDR3 region has the DNA TGCGCCAGCAGCTTGGGAGGGATGAATGAAAAACTGTTTTTT.